This T cell receptor (beta chain) was captured by sequencing in a study of human T cells and chemical hapten exposure. Study background: Small discrepancies in pooled library volume mainly accounted for the varying TCR yields per sample. Whole-study results and caveats: TCRs above 1 in 1000 frequency stayed constant with DPC sensitization.

Time point in this sample: healthy volunteer bleed at 6 weeks. It was from unfractionated whole blood that total RNA was extracted. TCRdb processed the RACE reads anew with MiXCR; each CDR3 protein has one entry. The profile shows about 79,000 distinct CDR3 sequences, 7% to 9% of them singletons. About this clonotype: Its target is not known. A much more abundant neighbour one base away suggests this may be a read error.

Germline values: CDR1 SQVTM, CDR2 ANQGSEA. This CDR3 spans 10 amino acids. This receptor was obtained from a male donor in good health. Some clones in this sample may be carry-over from other donors' samples. The genes are TRBV29-1 and TRBJ2-1; D gene ambiguous. Source material: whole blood. The CDR3: CSLETPAQFF. The CDR3 nucleotides read TGCAGCCTTGAGACCCCGGCCCAGTTCTTC.